These 24 T cell receptor beta chains were all obtained from the same sample, sequenced in a study of PD-1 blockade in classical Hodgkin lymphoma. Noted time point: cycle 4 day 1 (C4D1), after 6 weeks of nivolumab. The patients all showed relapse after autologous stem cell transplantation, while their brentuximab vedotin exposure varied. Method: immunoSEQ multiplex PCR; TCRdb's copy keeps in-frame clones and lacks some. The sample yields around 46,000 clones, 90% seen once. This specimen consisted of peripheral blood mononuclear cells (PBMCs), obtained before the fourth cycle of nivolumab. Receptors originate from a human donor with classical Hodgkin lymphoma.

This clone came up once. The CDR3 sequence: CASSSRQGAGKLFF. The DNA for the CDR3 is TGTGCCAGCAGTTCGCGACAGGGGGCGGGAAAACTGTTTTTT. This chain connects TRBV6-4 to TRBJ1-4, with 10 nucleotides matching TRBD1. V lost 5 bases and J lost 10; bases outside the gene matches: 7. The CDR3 consists of 14 residues. Looked up from germline, CDR1 is MRHNA and CDR2 is SNTAGT.

The chain links TRBV5-4 to TRBJ2-5; the D gene is possibly TRBD2 (6 bases). The V end lost 2 bases, the J end lost 3 bases, and 11 bases lay between the germline ends. The germline V gene encodes CDR1 SGHNT and CDR2 YYREEE (reference sequence). CDR3 length: 14 residues. CDR3 amino acids: CASSFSGSKETQYF. DNA for the CDR3: TGTGCCAGCAGCTTTAGCGGTTCTAAAGAGACCCAGTACTTC.

The sample holds one count of this clone. The V and J genes are TRBV6-1 and TRBJ1-1, with 7 bases identical to TRBD1. With V trimmed by 7 bases and J by 1 base, 9 bases remained unmatched. The CDR3 consists of 15 residues. Germline V gives CDR1 MNHNS, CDR2 SASEGT. CDR3 amino acids: CASTPGGGGNTEAFF. The CDR3 DNA reads as TGTGCCAGCACTCCAGGGGGGGGCGGGAACACTGAAGCTTTCTTT.

The chain has TRBV7-6 and TRBJ1-5, with D possibly matching TRBD1 (5 bases). Germline V gives CDR1 SGHVS, CDR2 FNYEAQ. The CDR3 contains 17 residues. Trimming shortened V by 3 bases and J by 3 bases, and 18 bases separated the two germline ends. The CDR3 nucleotides are TGTGCCAGCAGCTTCACACCAGGGAAGGGAAACAATCAGCCCCAGCATTTT. Its translation: CASSFTPGKGNNQPQHF. Full variable domain (outside the CDR3, taken from reference TRBV7-6 and TRBJ1-5): GAGVSQSPRYKVTKRGQDVALRCDPISGHVSLYWYRQALGQGPEFLTYFNYEAQQDKSGLPNDRFSAERPEGSISTLTIQRTEQRDSAMYRCASSFTPGKGNNQPQHFGDGTRLSIL.

The CDR3 is CASSFKIFPTDTQYF. CDR3 bases: TGCGCCAGCAGCTTTAAAATTTTCCCCACAGATACGCAGTATTTT. The chain uses TRBV4-1 and TRBJ2-3; D is unclear. V was shortened by 5 bases and J by 2 bases, with 14 bases between the two germline ends. Germline assignment: CDR1 MGHRA and CDR2 YSYEKL. The CDR3 is 15 residues long.

This clone has just one count. The rearrangement links TRBV11-3 to TRBJ2-5, with 11 bases identical to TRBD2. Germline CDR1 is SGHNT and CDR2 is YENEEA. The V gene end was trimmed by 9 bases and the J gene end by 0 bases; junction bases not matched to a gene: 6. The CDR3 has 15 amino acids. CDR3: CASAPGLADQETQYF. The CDR3 DNA sequence: TGTGCCAGTGCCCCGGGACTAGCGGACCAAGAGACCCAGTACTTC.

The chain combines TRBV7-9 with TRBJ2-4; no clear D. This CDR3 region has 14 residues. Germline V CDR1 and CDR2: SEHNR, FQNEAQ (reference sequence). Trimming removed 4 bases at V and 10 bases at J, with 17 bases between. Written as DNA, the CDR3 is TGTGCCAGCAGCTCCCTGGGTCATCTCCCGATTCAGTACTTC. Translation gives CASSSLGHLPIQYF.

This chain joins TRBV20-1 and TRBJ2-1; TRBD1 might be the D (6 bases). Between the trimmed V and J ends, which lost 6 bases and 10 bases, there was a span of 13 bases. Germline CDR1 and CDR2: DFQATT and SNEGSKA (reference sequence). This CDR3 is built from 11 residues. The DNA of the CDR3 is TGCAGTGCCAGGGGTGCACCCGAGCAGTTCTTC. This translates into CSARGAPEQFF.

This chain joins TRBV18 and TRBJ2-2; D ambiguous. V was pared by 7 bases and J by 0 bases, with 15 bases between. From germline, CDR1 is KGHSH and CDR2 LQKENI. This CDR3 has 16 amino acids. This CDR3 is CASWHRPFANTGELFF. CDR3 DNA: TGTGCCAGCTGGCACCGTCCGTTCGCGAACACCGGGGAGCTGTTTTTT.

The chain carries TRBV20-1 and TRBJ2-1; no clear D. Per the germline V gene, CDR1 is DFQATT and CDR2 is SNEGSKA (reference sequence). V dropped 3 bases and J dropped 8 bases, with 5 bases sitting between them. This CDR3 is 10 amino acids long. In nucleotides, the CDR3 is TGCAGTGCTAGGGTCTATGAGCAGTTCTTC. Protein: CSARVYEQFF.

The chain is built from TRBV30 and TRBJ1-1; maybe TRBD1 (6 bases). Trimming removed 2 bases at V and 6 bases at J, with 19 bases between. From germline, CDR1 is GTSNPN and CDR2 SVGIG (reference sequence). The CDR3 length is 15 residues. For the CDR3, the DNA is TGTGCCTGGAGTAGCCGGGGGGGCTCGACGGCTGAAGCTTTCTTT. This gives the protein CAWSSRGGSTAEAFF.

This chain joins TRBV30 and TRBJ1-1, with a weak D call TRBD1 (5 bases). Germline-derived CDR1 and CDR2 are GTSNPN and SVGIG (reference sequence). The CDR3 has 10 amino acids. CDR3 loop: CGGGDTEAFF. The CDR3 DNA reads TGTGGTGGGGGGGACACTGAAGCTTTCTTT.

This sequence joins TRBV28 and TRBJ2-1, with 11 nucleotides matching TRBD2. Germline CDR1 MDHEN, CDR2 SYDVKM. The CDR3 consists of 15 residues. Trimming took 3 bases from V and 5 from J; bases not matched to a gene: 3. The DNA of the CDR3 is TGTGCCAGCAGTTTTAGCGGGAGGGTAGACAATGAGCAGTTCTTC. Protein sequence: CASSFSGRVDNEQFF.

This CDR3 reads CSVDRDRAATF. As DNA, the CDR3 is TGCAGCGTTGACCGTGACAGGGCGGCCACCTTC. The V gene is TRBV29-1, the J gene TRBJ1-2; 7 positions agree with TRBD1. Unmatched junction bases numbered 8, after V lost 3 bases and J lost 13 bases. CDR1 is SQVTM, CDR2 ANQGSEA, per germline. The CDR3 contains 11 residues.

The chain uses TRBV27 and TRBJ2-1; D is possibly TRBD2 (6 bases). The CDR3 contains 12 residues. The V gene lost 4 bases and the J gene lost 10 bases, with 11 bases spanning the gap. Germline CDR1 reads MNHEY; CDR2 reads SMNVEV (reference sequence). The CDR3 DNA follows: TGTGCCAGCAGTTCCCAGCGGGCAGAGCAGTTCTTC. Protein sequence: CASSSQRAEQFF.

V is TRBV6-5 and J is TRBJ2-5; 8 bases fit TRBD2. The CDR3 covers 15 residues. Germline CDR1 is MNHEY and CDR2 is SVGAGI. J lost 2 bases, V lost 5 bases, and 7 bases had no gene match. The CDR3 here is CASSQASGPQETQYF. As DNA, the CDR3 is TGTGCCAGCAGTCAGGCTAGCGGGCCACAAGAGACCCAGTACTTC.

The chain has TRBV6-1 and TRBJ2-1; D not certain. CDR3 length: 13 residues. The ends were cut back, 7 bases at V and 4 bases at J, with 11 bases in the middle. Germline lookup yields CDR1 MNHNS and CDR2 SASEGT. The CDR3 DNA reads TGTGCCAGCACTCAAGATGCATACAATGAGCAGTTCTTC. Residues: CASTQDAYNEQFF.

The CDR3 DNA follows: TGTGCCAGCAGTGAAAGGCCTAGCGGGTACGAGCAGTACTTC. Protein product: CASSERPSGYEQYF. V and J are TRBV25-1 and TRBJ2-7, with TRBD2 matching 8 bases. Germline lookup yields CDR1 MGHDK and CDR2 SYGVNS. V trimming: 2 bases; J trimming: 4 bases; junction bases outside the gene matches: 4. The CDR3 is 14 amino acids.

The genes are TRBV9 and TRBJ2-5, with TRBD2 identical over 7 bases. V was clipped by 2 bases and J by 1 base; unmatched bases: 8. Germline V gene sequence: CDR1 SGDLS, CDR2 YYNGEE. The CDR3 totals 16 residues. This CDR3 reads CASSVFLGGGQETQYF. In nucleotides, the CDR3 is TGTGCCAGCAGCGTTTTCCTCGGCGGGGGCCAAGAGACCCAGTACTTC.

The gene calls are TRBV29-1 and TRBJ2-3; maybe TRBD2 (6 bases). V lost 3 bases and J lost 2, with 18 bases in between. Germline CDR1 reads SQVTM; CDR2 reads ANQGSEA. CDR3 length: 16 residues. CDR3 region: CSVEVFWRGFTDTQYF. The CDR3 nucleotides read TGCAGCGTTGAGGTGTTTTGGCGGGGCTTCACAGATACGCAGTATTTT.

The rearrangement joins TRBV10-3 to TRBJ2-5; D is perhaps TRBD2 (5 bases). The CDR3 extends over 15 amino acids. Per germline, CDR1 ENHRY and CDR2 SYGVKD. The ends were cut back, 0 bases at V and 5 bases at J, with 13 bases in the middle. This CDR3 reads CAISESPGGGETQYF. The CDR3 DNA reads as TGTGCCATCAGTGAGTCGCCAGGAGGCGGGGAGACCCAGTACTTC.

The V and J genes are TRBV12-5 and TRBJ2-7; D is unclear. CDR1 is LGHNT and CDR2 is FRNRAP in the germline V gene. The CDR3 totals 11 residues. Between the trimmed V and J ends, which lost 7 bases and 3 bases, there was a span of 7 bases. CDR3 sequence (DNA): TGTGCTAGTGCCGCCAGCTACGAGCAGTACTTC. Translated, it gives CASAASYEQYF.

This clone was recorded a few times. The CDR3 coding sequence is TGTGCCAGCAGTTACTCACTGGGACACATATACGAGCAGTACTTC. Translated: CASSYSLGHIYEQYF. This chain connects TRBV6-5 to TRBJ2-7; maybe TRBD1 (6 bases). Germline assignment: CDR1 MNHEY and CDR2 SVGAGI. Trimming pared 0 bases from V and 4 bases from J, leaving 13 bases between. This CDR3 has 15 residues.

This sequence joins TRBV13 and TRBJ2-7; D remains unclear. Trimming removed 2 bases from V and 0 bases from J, with 2 bases in between. CDR1 is PRHDT and CDR2 is FYEKMQ in the germline V gene (reference sequence). The CDR3 is 12 residues long. The CDR3 protein is CASSLPSYEQYF. The CDR3 DNA follows: TGTGCCAGCAGCTTACCCTCCTACGAGCAGTACTTC.